One sample yielded the 2 T cell receptor beta chains listed below, sequenced in a study of blood T cell repertoires in COVID-19. Only in-frame clones appear in the TCRdb table, and some are missing; sequencing was by immunoSEQ multiplex PCR. The sample has about half a million clones; 70% to 90% are singletons. Sequenced sample: peripheral blood. The source of these receptors is a human donor in a cohort sampled during active COVID-19.

This clone turned up a few times. The chain employs TRBV21-1 and TRBJ2-7; the DNA was not compared with TRBD1, the D call given in the table. TRBV21-1 counts as a pseudogene. The CDR3 consists of 16 residues. In nucleotides, the CDR3 is TGTGCCAGCAGCAAAAAGATCGGGCAGGGGGCCTACGAGCAGTACTTC. Translated: CASSKKIGQGAYEQYF.

The chain couples TRBV5-6 to TRBJ2-7, with 11 bases that match TRBD1. V gave up 3 bases and J gave up 4 bases; unmatched junction bases: 6. This CDR3 has 15 amino acids. Germline CDR1 SGHDT, CDR2 YYEEEE. The CDR3 spells CASSSSGTGGYEQYF. The CDR3 region has the DNA TGTGCCAGCAGCTCCAGCGGGACAGGGGGGTACGAGCAGTACTTC.